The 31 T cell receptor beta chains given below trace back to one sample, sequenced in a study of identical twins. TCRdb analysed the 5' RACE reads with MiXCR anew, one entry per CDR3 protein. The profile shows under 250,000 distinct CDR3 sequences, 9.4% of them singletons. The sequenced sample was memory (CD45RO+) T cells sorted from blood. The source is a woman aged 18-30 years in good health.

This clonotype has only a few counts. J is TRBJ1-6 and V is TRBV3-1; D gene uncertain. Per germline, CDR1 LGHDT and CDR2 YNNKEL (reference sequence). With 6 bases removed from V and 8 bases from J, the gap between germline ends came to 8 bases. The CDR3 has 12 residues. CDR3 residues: CASRRLDSPLHF. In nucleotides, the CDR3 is TGTGCCAGCAGGCGACTGGATTCACCCCTCCACTTT.

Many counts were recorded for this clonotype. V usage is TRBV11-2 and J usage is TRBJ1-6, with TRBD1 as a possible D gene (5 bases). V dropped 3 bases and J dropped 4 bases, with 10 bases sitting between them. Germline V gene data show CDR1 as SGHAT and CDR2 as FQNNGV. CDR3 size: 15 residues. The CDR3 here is CASSLEGLYNSPLHF. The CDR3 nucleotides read TGTGCCAGCAGCTTGGAGGGACTTTATAATTCACCCCTCCACTTT.

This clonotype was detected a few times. CDR3 region: CASGETDQPQHF. Written as DNA, the CDR3 is TGTGCCAGCGGTGAGACAGATCAGCCCCAGCATTTT. The chain joins TRBV6-2 or TRBV6-3 to TRBJ1-5, with D possibly being TRBD1 (5 bases). This CDR3 is 12 amino acids long. CDR1 and CDR2 (germline): MNHEY, SVGEGT. Trimming shortened V by 8 bases and J by 5 bases, and 10 bases separated the two germline ends.

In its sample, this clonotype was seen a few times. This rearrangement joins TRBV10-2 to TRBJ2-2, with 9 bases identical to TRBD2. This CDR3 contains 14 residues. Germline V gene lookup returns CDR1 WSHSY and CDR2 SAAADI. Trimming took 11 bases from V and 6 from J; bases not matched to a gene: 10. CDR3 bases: TGCGCCTTAGGGCCTAGCGGGGTCCCCGGGGAGCTGTTTTTT. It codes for CALGPSGVPGELFF.

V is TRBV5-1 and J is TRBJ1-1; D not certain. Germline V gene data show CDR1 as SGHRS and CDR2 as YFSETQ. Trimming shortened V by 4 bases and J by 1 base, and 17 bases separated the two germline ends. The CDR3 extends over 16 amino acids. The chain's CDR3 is CASSLGPLGGNTEAFF. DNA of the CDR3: TGCGCCAGCAGCCTAGGGCCCTTAGGAGGGAACACTGAAGCTTTCTTT.

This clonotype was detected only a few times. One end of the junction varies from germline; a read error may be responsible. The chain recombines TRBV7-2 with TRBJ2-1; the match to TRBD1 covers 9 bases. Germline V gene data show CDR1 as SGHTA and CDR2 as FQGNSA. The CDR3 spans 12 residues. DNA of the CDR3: TGTGCCAGCAGTATTACAGGGGGCGCTTTGATCTTC. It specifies CASSITGGALIF. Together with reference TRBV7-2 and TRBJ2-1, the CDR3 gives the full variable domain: GAGVSQSPSNKVTEKGKDVELRCDPISGHTALYWYRQSLGQGLEFLIYFQGNSAPDKSGLPSDRFSAERTGGSVSTLTIQRTQQEDSAVYLCASSITGGALIFGPGTRLTVL.

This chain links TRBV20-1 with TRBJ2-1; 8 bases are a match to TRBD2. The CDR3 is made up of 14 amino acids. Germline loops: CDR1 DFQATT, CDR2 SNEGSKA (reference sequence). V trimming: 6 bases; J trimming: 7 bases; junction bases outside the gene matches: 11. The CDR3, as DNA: TGCAGTGCCAGAACTAGCGGTAGAGGGAATGAGCAGTTCTTC. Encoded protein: CSARTSGRGNEQFF.

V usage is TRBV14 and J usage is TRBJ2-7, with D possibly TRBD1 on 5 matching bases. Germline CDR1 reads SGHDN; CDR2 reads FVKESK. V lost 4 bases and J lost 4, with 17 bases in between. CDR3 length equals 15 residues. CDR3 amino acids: CASSPTGSPSYEQYF. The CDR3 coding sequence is TGTGCCAGCAGCCCCACAGGTAGCCCCTCTTACGAGCAGTACTTC.

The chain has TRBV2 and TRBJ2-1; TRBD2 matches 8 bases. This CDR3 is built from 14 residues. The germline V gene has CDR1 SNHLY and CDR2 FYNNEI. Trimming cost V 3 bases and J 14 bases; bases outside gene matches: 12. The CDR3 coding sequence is TGTGCCAGCAGTGACGGCTTTAGCGGGGCCCAGGAGTTCTTC. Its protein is CASSDGFSGAQEFF.

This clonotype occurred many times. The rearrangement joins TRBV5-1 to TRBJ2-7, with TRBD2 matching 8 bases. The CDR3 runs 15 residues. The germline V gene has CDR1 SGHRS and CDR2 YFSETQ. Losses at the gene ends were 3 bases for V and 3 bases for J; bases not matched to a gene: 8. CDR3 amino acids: CASSSYPGLVYEQYF. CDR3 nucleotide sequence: TGCGCCAGCAGCTCCTATCCGGGACTAGTCTACGAGCAGTACTTC.

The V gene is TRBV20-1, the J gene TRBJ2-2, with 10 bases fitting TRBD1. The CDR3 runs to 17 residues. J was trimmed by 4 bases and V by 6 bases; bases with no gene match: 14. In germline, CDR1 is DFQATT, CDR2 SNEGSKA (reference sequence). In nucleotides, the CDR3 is TGCAGTGCGGGACTGGGACAGGGGTCCACTCCCACCGGGGAGCTGTTTTTT. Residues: CSAGLGQGSTPTGELFF.

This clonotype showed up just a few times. The CDR3: CASSSRLAGRSGGSEQYF. Written as DNA, the CDR3 is TGTGCCAGCAGCTCCCGACTAGCGGGCAGGAGCGGTGGTTCAGAGCAGTACTTC. The gene calls are TRBV7-6 and TRBJ2-7; TRBD2 matches at 10 bases. V lost 4 bases and J lost 7; bases outside the gene matches: 19. The CDR3 has 18 residues. Per germline, CDR1 SGHVS and CDR2 FNYEAQ. The whole variable domain, remainder taken from reference TRBV7-6 and TRBJ2-7, is GAGVSQSPRYKVTKRGQDVALRCDPISGHVSLYWYRQALGQGPEFLTYFNYEAQQDKSGLPNDRFSAERPEGSISTLTIQRTEQRDSAMYRCASSSRLAGRSGGSEQYFGPGTRLTVT.

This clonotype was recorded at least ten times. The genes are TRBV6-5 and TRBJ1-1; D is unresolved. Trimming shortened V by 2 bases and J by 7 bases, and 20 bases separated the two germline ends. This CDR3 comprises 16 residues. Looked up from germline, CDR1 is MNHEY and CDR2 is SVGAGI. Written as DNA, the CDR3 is TGTGCCAGCAGTTACGGGTGGGAGGGAGGTAATAATGAAGCTTTCTTT. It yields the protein CASSYGWEGGNNEAFF.

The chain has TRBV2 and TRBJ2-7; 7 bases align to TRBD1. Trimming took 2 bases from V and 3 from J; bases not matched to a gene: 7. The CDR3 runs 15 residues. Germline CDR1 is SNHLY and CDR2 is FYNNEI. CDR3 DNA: TGTGCCAGCAGTGAAACGGGACAGAGATACTACGAGCAGTACTTC. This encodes CASSETGQRYYEQYF.

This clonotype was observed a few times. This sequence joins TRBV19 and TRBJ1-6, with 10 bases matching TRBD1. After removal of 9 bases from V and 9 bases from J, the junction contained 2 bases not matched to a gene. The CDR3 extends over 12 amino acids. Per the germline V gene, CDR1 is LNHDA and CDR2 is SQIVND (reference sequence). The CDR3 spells CASRDRGSPLHF. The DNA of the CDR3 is TGTGCCAGCCGGGACAGGGGTTCACCCCTCCACTTT.

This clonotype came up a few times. CDR3 protein: CASGVGDTQYF. CDR3 DNA: TGTGCCAGCGGAGTAGGAGATACGCAGTATTTT. This chain links TRBV3-1 with TRBJ2-3, with unresolved D. V lost 8 bases and J lost 5, with 8 bases in between. The CDR3 runs to 11 residues. Germline-derived CDR1 and CDR2 are LGHDT and YNNKEL (reference sequence).

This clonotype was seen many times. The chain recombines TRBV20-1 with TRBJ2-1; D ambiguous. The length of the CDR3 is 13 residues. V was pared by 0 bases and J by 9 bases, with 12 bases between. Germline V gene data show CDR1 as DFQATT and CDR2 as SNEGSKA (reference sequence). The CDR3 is CSARDSTLGEQFF. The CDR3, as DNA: TGCAGTGCTAGAGATTCGACCCTTGGTGAGCAGTTCTTC.

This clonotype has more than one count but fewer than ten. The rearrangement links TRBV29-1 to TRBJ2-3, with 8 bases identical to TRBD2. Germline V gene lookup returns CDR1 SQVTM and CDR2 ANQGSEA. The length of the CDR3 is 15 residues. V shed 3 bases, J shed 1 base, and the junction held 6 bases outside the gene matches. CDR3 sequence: CSVDRGGSGTDTQYF. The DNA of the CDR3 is TGCAGCGTTGATCGGGGGGGCTCGGGCACAGATACGCAGTATTTT.

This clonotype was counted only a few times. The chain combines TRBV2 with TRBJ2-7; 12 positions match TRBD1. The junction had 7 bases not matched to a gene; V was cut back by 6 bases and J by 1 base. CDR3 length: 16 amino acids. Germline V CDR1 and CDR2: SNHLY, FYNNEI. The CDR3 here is CASRPGQGALSYEQYF. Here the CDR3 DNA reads TGTGCCAGCAGACCGGGACAGGGGGCTCTATCCTACGAGCAGTACTTC.

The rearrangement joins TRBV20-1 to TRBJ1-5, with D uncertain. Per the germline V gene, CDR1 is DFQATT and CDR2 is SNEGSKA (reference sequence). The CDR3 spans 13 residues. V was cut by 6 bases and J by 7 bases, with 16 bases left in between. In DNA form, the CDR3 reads TGCAGTGCCCGCGGCAGAGGGATCCAGCCCCAGCATTTT. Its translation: CSARGRGIQPQHF.

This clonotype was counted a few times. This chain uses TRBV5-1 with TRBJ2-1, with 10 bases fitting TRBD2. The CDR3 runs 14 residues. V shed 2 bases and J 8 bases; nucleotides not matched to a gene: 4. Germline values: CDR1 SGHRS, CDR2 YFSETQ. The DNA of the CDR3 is TGCGCCAGCAGCTTCTCTAGCGGGGGTGATGAGCAGTTCTTC. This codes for CASSFSSGGDEQFF.

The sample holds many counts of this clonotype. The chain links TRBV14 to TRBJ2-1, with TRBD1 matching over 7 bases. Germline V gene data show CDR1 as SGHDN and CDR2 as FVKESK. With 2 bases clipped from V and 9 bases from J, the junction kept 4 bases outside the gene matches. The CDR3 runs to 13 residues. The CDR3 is CASSQTTGAEQFF. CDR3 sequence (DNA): TGTGCCAGCAGCCAAACAACAGGGGCTGAGCAGTTCTTC.

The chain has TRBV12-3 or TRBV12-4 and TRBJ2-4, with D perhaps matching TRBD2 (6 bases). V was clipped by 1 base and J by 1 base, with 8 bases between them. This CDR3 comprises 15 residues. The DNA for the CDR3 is TGTGCCAGCAGTTTAGGAGGGACTGCCAAAAACATTCAGTACTTC. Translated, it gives CASSLGGTAKNIQYF.

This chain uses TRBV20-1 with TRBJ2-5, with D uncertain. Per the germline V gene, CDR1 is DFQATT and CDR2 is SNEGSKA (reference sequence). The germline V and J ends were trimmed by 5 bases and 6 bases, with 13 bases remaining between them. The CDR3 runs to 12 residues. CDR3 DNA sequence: TGCAGTGCTGTGGACCATCAGAAGACCCAGTACTTC. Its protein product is CSAVDHQKTQYF.

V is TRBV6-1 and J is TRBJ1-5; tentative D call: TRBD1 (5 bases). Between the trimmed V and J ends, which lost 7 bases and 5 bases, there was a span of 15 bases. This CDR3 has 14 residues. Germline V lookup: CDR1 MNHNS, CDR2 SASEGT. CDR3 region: CASTPDSVYQPQHF. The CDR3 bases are TGTGCCAGCACCCCCGACAGCGTCTATCAGCCCCAGCATTTT.

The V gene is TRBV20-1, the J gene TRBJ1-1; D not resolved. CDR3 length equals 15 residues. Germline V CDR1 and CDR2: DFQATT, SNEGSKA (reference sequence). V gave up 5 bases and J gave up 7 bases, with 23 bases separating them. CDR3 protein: CSAPTSKIYKNEAFF. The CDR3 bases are TGCAGTGCTCCTACATCAAAGATATACAAGAATGAAGCTTTCTTT.

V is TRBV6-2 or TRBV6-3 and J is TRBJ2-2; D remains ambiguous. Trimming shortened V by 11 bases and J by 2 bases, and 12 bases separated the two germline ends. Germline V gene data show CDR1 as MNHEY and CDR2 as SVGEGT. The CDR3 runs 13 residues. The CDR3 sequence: CAVRAQNTGELFF. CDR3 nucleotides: TGTGCCGTCCGGGCCCAAAACACCGGGGAGCTGTTTTTT.

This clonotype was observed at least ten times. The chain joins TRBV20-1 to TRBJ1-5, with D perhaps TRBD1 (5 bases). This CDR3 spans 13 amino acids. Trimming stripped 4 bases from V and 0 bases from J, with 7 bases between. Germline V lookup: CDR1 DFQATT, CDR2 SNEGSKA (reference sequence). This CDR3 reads CSATGVSNQPQHF. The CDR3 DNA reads TGCAGTGCTACGGGGGTTAGCAATCAGCCCCAGCATTTT.

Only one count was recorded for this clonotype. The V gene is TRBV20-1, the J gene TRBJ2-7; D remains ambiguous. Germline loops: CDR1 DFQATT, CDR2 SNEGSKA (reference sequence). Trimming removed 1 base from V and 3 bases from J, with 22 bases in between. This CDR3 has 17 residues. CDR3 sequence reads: CSARGVNRGKYNYEQYF. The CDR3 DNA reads TGCAGTGCTAGAGGAGTAAACAGAGGAAAATACAACTACGAGCAGTACTTC.

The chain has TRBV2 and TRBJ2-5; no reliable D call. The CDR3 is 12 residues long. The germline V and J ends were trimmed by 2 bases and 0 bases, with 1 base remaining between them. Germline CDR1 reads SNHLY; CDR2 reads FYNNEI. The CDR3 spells CASSEHQETQYF. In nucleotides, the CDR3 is TGTGCCAGCAGTGAACACCAAGAGACCCAGTACTTC.

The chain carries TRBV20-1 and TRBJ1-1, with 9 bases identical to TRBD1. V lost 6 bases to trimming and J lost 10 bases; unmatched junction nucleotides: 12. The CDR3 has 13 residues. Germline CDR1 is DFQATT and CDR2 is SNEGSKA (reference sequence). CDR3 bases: TGCAGTGCCCATTCCGGGACAGGGAAGGTAGCTTTCTTT. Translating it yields CSAHSGTGKVAFF.